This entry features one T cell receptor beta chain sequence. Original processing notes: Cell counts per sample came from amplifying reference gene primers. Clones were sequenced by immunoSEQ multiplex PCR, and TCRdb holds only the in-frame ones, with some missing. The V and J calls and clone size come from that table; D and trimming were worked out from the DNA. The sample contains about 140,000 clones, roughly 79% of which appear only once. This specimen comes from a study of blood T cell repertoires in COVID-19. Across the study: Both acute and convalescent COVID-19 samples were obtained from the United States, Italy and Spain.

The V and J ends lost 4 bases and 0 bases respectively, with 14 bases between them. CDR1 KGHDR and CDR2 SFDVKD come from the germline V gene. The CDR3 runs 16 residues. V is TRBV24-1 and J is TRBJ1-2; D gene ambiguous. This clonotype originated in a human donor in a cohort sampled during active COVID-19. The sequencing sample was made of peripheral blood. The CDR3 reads CATSDPGIQTNYGYTF. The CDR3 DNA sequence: TGTGCCACCAGTGACCCAGGAATTCAGACTAACTATGGCTACACCTTC.